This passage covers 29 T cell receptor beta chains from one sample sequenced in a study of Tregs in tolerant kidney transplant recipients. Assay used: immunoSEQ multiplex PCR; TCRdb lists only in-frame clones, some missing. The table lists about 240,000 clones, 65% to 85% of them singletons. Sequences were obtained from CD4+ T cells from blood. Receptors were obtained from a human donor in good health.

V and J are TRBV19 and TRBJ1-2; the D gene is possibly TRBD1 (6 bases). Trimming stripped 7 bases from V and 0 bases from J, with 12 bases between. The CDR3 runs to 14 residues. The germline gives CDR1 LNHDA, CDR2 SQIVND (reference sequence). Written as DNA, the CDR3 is TGTGCCAGTACCGGACAGCAAGCTAACTATGGCTACACCTTC. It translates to CASTGQQANYGYTF.

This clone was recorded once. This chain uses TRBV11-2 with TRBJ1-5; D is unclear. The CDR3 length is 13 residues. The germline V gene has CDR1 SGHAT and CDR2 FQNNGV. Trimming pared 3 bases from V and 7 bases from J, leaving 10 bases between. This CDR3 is CASSFRMGQPQHF. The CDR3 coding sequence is TGTGCCAGCAGCTTTAGGATGGGGCAGCCCCAGCATTTT.

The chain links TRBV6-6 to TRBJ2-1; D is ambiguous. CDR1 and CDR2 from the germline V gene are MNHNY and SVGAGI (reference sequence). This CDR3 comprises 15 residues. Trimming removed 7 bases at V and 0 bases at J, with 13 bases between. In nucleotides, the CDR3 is TGTGCCAGCACGCTACAGCAAGGCTCCTACAATGAGCAGTTCTTC. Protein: CASTLQQGSYNEQFF.

The CDR3 here is CASSSSGSPHNEQFF. The CDR3 bases are TGTGCCAGCTCCTCTAGCGGGAGTCCCCACAATGAGCAGTTCTTC. This chain connects TRBV6-5 to TRBJ2-1; 10 bases line up with TRBD2. This CDR3 has 15 amino acids. The germline V gene encodes CDR1 MNHEY and CDR2 SVGAGI. J was trimmed by 5 bases and V by 8 bases; bases with no gene match: 9.

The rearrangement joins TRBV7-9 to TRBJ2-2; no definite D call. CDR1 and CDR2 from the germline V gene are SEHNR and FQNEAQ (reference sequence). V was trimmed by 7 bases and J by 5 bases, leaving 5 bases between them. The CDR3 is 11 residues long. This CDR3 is CASKETGELFF. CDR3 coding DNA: TGTGCCAGCAAGGAAACCGGGGAGCTGTTTTTT.

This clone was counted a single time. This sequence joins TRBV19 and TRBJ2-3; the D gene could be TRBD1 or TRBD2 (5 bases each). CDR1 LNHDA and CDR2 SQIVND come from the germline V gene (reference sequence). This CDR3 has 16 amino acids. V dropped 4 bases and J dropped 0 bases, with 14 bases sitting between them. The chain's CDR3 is CASSNRDGPSTDTQYF. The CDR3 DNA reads TGTGCCAGTAGTAACCGGGACGGCCCCAGCACAGATACGCAGTATTTT.

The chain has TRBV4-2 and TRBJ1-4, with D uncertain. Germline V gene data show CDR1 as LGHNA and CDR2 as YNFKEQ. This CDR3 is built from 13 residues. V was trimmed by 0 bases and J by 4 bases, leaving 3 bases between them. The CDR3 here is CASSQEGNEKLFF. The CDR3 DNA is TGTGCCAGCAGCCAAGAGGGTAATGAAAAACTGTTTTTT.

In DNA form, the CDR3 reads TGCGCCAGCAGCCAAGATCCCCGCAGGGATCGGTATAGCAATCAGCCCCAGCATTTT. It specifies CASSQDPRRDRYSNQPQHF. The V and J genes are TRBV4-1 and TRBJ1-5; TRBD1 is a possible D gene (5 bases). V lost 0 bases and J lost 0, with 18 bases in between. The CDR3 totals 19 residues. Per germline, CDR1 MGHRA and CDR2 YSYEKL.

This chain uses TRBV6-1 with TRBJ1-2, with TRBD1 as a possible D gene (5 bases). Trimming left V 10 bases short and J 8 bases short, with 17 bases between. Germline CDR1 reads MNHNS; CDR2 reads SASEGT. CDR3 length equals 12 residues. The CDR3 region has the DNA TGTGCCACAGGGACCCTTCAGGAAGGCTACACCTTC. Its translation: CATGTLQEGYTF.

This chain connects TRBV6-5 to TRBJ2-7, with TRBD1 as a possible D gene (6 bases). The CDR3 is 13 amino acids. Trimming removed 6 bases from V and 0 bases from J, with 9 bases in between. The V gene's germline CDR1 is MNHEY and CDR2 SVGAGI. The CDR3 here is CASRTGFSYEQYF. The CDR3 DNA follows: TGTGCCAGCAGGACAGGTTTCTCCTACGAGCAGTACTTC.

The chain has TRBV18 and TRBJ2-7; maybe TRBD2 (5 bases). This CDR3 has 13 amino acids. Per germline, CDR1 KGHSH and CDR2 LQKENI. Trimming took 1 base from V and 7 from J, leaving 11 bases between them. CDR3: CASSPLGSGEQYF. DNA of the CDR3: TGTGCCAGCTCACCACTGGGCTCGGGAGAGCAGTACTTC.

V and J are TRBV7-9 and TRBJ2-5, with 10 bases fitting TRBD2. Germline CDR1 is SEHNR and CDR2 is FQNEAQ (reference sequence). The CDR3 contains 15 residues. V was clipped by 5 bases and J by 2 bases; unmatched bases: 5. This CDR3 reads CASSKLAGRQETQYF. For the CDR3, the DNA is TGTGCCAGCAGCAAACTAGCGGGAAGGCAAGAGACCCAGTACTTC.

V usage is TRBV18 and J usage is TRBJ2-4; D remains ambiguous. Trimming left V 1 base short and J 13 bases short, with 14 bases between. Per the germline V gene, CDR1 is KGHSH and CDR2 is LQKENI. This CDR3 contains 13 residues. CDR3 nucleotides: TGTGCCAGCTCACCACGAACAGAGCCTGACCAGTACTTC. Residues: CASSPRTEPDQYF.

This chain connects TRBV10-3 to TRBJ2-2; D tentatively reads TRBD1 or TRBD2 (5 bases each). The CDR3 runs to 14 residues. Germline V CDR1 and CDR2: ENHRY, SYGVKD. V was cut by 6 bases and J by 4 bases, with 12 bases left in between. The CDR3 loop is CAIRGEAATGELFF. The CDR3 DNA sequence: TGTGCCATCAGGGGGGAAGCGGCCACCGGGGAGCTGTTTTTT.

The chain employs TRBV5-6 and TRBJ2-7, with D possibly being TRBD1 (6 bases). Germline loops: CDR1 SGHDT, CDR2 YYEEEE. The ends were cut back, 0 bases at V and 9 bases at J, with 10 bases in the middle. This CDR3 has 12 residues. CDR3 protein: CASSLGSRGQYF. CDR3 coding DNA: TGTGCCAGCAGCTTGGGGAGCAGGGGGCAGTACTTC.

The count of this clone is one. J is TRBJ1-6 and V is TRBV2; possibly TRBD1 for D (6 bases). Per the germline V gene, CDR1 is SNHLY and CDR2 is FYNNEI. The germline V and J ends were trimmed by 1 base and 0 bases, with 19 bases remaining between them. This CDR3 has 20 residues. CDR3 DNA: TGTGCCAGCAGTGAAGGTCCCCTCAACAGGGCCAGCTCCTATAATTCACCCCTCCACTTT. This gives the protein CASSEGPLNRASSYNSPLHF.

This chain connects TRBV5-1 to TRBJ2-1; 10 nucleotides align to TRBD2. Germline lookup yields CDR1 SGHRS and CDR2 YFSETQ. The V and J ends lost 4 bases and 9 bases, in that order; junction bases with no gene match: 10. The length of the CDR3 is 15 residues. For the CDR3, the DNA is TGCGCCAGCAGCAGGGCTAGCGGGAGTGGTGGTGAGCAGTTCTTC. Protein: CASSRASGSGGEQFF.

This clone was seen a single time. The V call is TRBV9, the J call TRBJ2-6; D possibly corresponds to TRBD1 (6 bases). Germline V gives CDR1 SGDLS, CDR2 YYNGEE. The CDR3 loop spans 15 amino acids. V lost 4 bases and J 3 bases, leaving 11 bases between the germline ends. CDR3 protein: CASSPRRGGANVLTF. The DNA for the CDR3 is TGTGCCAGCAGCCCCCGCAGGGGTGGGGCCAACGTCCTGACTTTC. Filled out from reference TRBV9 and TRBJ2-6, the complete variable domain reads DSGVTQTPKHLITATGQRVTLRCSPRSGDLSVYWYQQSLDQGLQFLIQYYNGEERAKGNILERFSAQQFPDLHSELNLSSLELGDSALYFCASSPRRGGANVLTFGAGSRLTVL.

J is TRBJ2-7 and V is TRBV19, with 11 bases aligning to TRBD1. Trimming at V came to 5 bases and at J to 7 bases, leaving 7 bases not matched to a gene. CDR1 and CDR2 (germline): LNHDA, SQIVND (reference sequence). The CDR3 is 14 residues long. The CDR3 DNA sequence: TGTGCCAGTAGTCTCTCCGGGACAGGGGGGGAGCAGTACTTC. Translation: CASSLSGTGGEQYF.

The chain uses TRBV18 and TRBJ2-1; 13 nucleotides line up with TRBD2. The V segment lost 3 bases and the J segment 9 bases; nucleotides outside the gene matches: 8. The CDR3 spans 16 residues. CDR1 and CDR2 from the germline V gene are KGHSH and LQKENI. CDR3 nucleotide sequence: TGTGCCAGCTCACCCCTTGGACTAGCGGGAGTAGGTGAGCAGTTCTTC. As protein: CASSPLGLAGVGEQFF. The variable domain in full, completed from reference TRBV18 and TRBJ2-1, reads NAGVMQNPRHLVRRRGQEARLRCSPMKGHSHVYWYRQLPEEGLKFMVYLQKENIIDESGMPKERFSAEFPKEGPSILRIQQVVRGDSAAYFCASSPLGLAGVGEQFFGPGTRLTVL.

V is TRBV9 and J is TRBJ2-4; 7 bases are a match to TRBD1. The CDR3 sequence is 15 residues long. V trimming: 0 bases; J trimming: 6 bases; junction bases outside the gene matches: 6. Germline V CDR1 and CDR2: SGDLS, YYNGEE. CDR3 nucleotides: TGTGCCAGCAGCGTAGTCCCCGAGGGGGCAAACATTCAGTACTTC. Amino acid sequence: CASSVVPEGANIQYF.

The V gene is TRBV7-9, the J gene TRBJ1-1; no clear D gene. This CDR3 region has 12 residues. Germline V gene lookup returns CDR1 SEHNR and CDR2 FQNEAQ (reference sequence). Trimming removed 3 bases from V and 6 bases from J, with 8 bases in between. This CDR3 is CASSFSGPEAFF. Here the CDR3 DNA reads TGTGCCAGCAGCTTTAGCGGGCCTGAAGCTTTCTTT.

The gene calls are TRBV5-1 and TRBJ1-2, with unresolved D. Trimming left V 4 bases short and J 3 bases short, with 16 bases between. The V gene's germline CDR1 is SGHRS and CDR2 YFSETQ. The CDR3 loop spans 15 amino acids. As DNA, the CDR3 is TGCGCCAGCAGCCCCCTTCCCCAGAGCGACTATGGCTACACCTTC. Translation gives CASSPLPQSDYGYTF.

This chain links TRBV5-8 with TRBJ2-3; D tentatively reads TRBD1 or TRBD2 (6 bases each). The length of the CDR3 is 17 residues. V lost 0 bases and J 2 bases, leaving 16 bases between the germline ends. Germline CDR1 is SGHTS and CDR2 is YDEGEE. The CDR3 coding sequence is TGTGCCAGCAGCTTGGGGACCGGAGGGGGGAACACAGATACGCAGTATTTT. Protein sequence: CASSLGTGGGNTDTQYF.

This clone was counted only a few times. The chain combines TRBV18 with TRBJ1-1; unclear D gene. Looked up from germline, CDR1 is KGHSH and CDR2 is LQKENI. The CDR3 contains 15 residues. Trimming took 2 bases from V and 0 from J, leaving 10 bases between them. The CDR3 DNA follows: TGTGCCAGCTCACCAGAACAGCTGCTGAACACTGAAGCTTTCTTT. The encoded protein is CASSPEQLLNTEAFF.

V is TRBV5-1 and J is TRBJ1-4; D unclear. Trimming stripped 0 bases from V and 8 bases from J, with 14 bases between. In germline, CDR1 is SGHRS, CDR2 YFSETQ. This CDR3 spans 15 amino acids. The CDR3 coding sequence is TGCGCCAGCAGCTTGGTCCCCGGGGTGGAAGAAAAACTGTTTTTT. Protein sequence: CASSLVPGVEEKLFF.

The CDR3 loop is CASSVLGEPGGTEAFF. The CDR3 nucleotides are TGTGCCAGCAGTGTACTAGGGGAACCAGGGGGAACTGAAGCTTTCTTT. The chain carries TRBV2 and TRBJ1-1; 7 bases are shared with TRBD1. After removal of 4 bases from V and 5 bases from J, the junction contained 13 bases not matched to a gene. Germline V CDR1 and CDR2: SNHLY, FYNNEI. CDR3 length equals 16 residues.

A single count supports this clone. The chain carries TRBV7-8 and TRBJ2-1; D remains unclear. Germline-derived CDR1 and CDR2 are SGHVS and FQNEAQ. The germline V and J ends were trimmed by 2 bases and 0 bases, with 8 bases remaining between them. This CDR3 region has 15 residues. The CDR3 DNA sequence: TGTGCCAGCAGCTTATTTACGAGCTCCTACAATGAGCAGTTCTTC. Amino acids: CASSLFTSSYNEQFF.

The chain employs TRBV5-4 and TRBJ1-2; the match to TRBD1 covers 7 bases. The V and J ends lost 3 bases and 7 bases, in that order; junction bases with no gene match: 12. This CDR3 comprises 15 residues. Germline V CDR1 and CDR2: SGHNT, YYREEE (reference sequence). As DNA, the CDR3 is TGTGCCAGCAGCTCGCCGGGACAGAGGTTGAGTGGCTACACCTTC. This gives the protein CASSSPGQRLSGYTF.